These 19 T cell receptor beta chains originate from one sample sequenced in a study of blood T cell repertoires in COVID-19 (dated by TCRdb to about 2020). The library was made by the immunoSEQ multiplex PCR assay. TCRdb's version of the immuneACCESS table is confined to in-frame rearrangements and falls short of the full clone set. An unresolved V gene accounts for under half of the shortfall where checked; the remainder is of unknown origin. The sample records roughly 59,000 clones, approximately 82% of which are singletons. Approximately 3.5% of the sample is taken by the ten largest. The sample consisted of peripheral blood. The receptors derive from a woman over 75 with acute or convalescent COVID-19.

The CDR3 DNA sequence: TGCGCCAGCAGCTTGTCCAGGGGTAATGAAAAACTGTTTTTT. This translates into CASSLSRGNEKLFF. This chain connects TRBV5-1 to TRBJ1-4; the D gene is possibly TRBD1 (6 bases). V lost 1 base, J lost 4 bases, and 8 bases lay in between. There are 14 residues in the CDR3. CDR1 is SGHRS and CDR2 is YFSETQ in the germline V gene.

The chain joins TRBV29-1 to TRBJ2-7; D is unclear. This CDR3 has 14 amino acids. CDR1 SQVTM and CDR2 ANQGSEA come from the germline V gene. The V gene lost 5 bases and the J gene lost 2 bases, with 16 bases spanning the gap. CDR3 region: CSVKGGTTAYEQYF. CDR3 nucleotide sequence: TGCAGCGTTAAAGGCGGTACTACGGCCTACGAGCAGTACTTC.

The J gene is TRBJ2-1, the V gene TRBV9, with 13 positions matching TRBD2. The J segment lost 6 bases and the V segment lost 0 bases, leaving 0 bases of the junction unmatched. Per the germline V gene, CDR1 is SGDLS and CDR2 is YYNGEE. The CDR3 totals 15 residues. CDR3 sequence (DNA): TGTGCCAGCAGCGTAGGGACTAGCGGGAGCAATGAGCAGTTCTTC. Encoded protein: CASSVGTSGSNEQFF.

The V call is TRBV11-2, the J call TRBJ1-2; 8 nucleotides match TRBD1. The CDR3 sequence is 14 residues long. V lost 4 bases and J lost 3; bases outside the gene matches: 4. CDR1 is SGHAT, CDR2 FQNNGV, per germline. The CDR3 DNA reads as TGTGCCAGCAGCTGGACAGGGTTAGACTATGGCTACACCTTC. Residues: CASSWTGLDYGYTF. Filled out from reference TRBV11-2 and TRBJ1-2, the complete variable domain reads EAGVAQSPRYKIIEKRQSVAFWCNPISGHATLYWYQQILGQGPKLLIQFQNNGVVDDSQLPKDRFSAERLKGVDSTLKIQPAKLEDSAVYLCASSWTGLDYGYTFGSGTRLTVV.

This clone was detected a few times. The gene calls are TRBV28 and TRBJ1-5; D ambiguous. V lost 3 bases, J lost 3 bases, and 12 bases lay in between. The germline V gene has CDR1 MDHEN and CDR2 SYDVKM. This CDR3 is built from 15 residues. The CDR3 region has the DNA TGTGCCAGCAGTTTCAATTGGCGGCACAATCAGCCCCAGCATTTT. Protein product: CASSFNWRHNQPQHF. The full variable domain, rest sourced from reference TRBV28 and TRBJ1-5, is DVKVTQSSRYLVKRTGEKVFLECVQDMDHENMFWYRQDPGLGLRLIYFSYDVKMKEKGDIPEGYSVSREKKERFSLILESASTNQTSMYLCASSFNWRHNQPQHFGDGTRLSIL.

This chain uses TRBV5-4 with TRBJ2-5; TRBD2 agrees at 13 bases. This CDR3 has 16 residues. Germline trimming cut 4 bases from V and 4 bases from J; bases unmatched to any gene: 7. From germline, CDR1 is SGHNT and CDR2 YYREEE (reference sequence). This CDR3 reads CASSPRLAGGRETQYF. CDR3 coding DNA: TGTGCCAGCAGCCCCCGACTAGCGGGAGGCCGAGAGACCCAGTACTTC.

The V and J genes are TRBV5-1 and TRBJ2-3; 7 bases agree with TRBD1. The trim removed 0 bases at V and 2 bases at J, leaving 3 bases unmatched. Germline V gives CDR1 SGHRS, CDR2 YFSETQ. The CDR3 has 15 amino acids. The CDR3 nucleotides are TGCGCCAGCAGCTTGGTCGGGACAGTCACAGATACGCAGTATTTT. Protein: CASSLVGTVTDTQYF. Complete variable domain (other parts from reference TRBV5-1 and TRBJ2-3): KAGVTQTPRYLIKTRGQQVTLSCSPISGHRSVSWYQQTPGQGLQFLFEYFSETQRNKGNFPGRFSGRQFSNSRSEMNVSTLELGDSALYLCASSLVGTVTDTQYFGPGTRLTVL.

V usage is TRBV5-1 and J usage is TRBJ1-3; TRBD1 aligns across 7 bases. V lost 6 bases and J lost 3; bases outside the gene matches: 6. The germline V gene has CDR1 SGHRS and CDR2 YFSETQ. This CDR3 is built from 14 residues. Here the CDR3 reads CASMRGQDGNTIYF. The CDR3, as DNA: TGCGCCAGCATGCGTGGACAGGATGGAAACACCATATATTTT.

V usage is TRBV7-2 and J usage is TRBJ2-3; possible D gene TRBD2, 5 bases. The germline V gene encodes CDR1 SGHTA and CDR2 FQGNSA. The CDR3 length is 15 residues. Between the trimmed V and J ends, which lost 4 bases and 4 bases, there was a span of 15 bases. The chain's CDR3 is CASSSGPGESDTQYF. CDR3 coding DNA: TGTGCCAGCAGCTCCGGACCCGGGGAGTCAGATACGCAGTATTTT.

The chain couples TRBV28 to TRBJ1-2; 9 nucleotides line up with TRBD1. Germline trimming cut 2 bases from V and 11 bases from J; bases unmatched to any gene: 9. This CDR3 contains 14 residues. CDR1 is MDHEN and CDR2 is SYDVKM in the germline V gene. The CDR3 spells CASSLPGQGSWYTF. The CDR3 DNA follows: TGTGCCAGCAGTTTACCGGGACAGGGATCATGGTACACCTTC.

This clone came up a few times. The genes are TRBV19 and TRBJ2-2, with D perhaps matching TRBD2 (5 bases). Between the trimmed V and J ends, which lost 3 bases and 6 bases, there was a span of 11 bases. CDR3 length equals 14 residues. Germline V gene lookup returns CDR1 LNHDA and CDR2 SQIVND (reference sequence). The CDR3: CASSIGLFAGELFF. CDR3 sequence (DNA): TGTGCCAGTAGTATCGGACTTTTCGCCGGGGAGCTGTTTTTT.

The chain links TRBV7-2 to TRBJ2-7, with 7 positions matching TRBD2. The V gene end was trimmed by 1 base and the J gene end by 13 bases; junction bases not matched to a gene: 10. This CDR3 comprises 13 residues. Germline-derived CDR1 and CDR2 are SGHTA and FQGNSA. CDR3 DNA sequence: TGTGCCAGCAGCTTAGGGCGGGGGTCCTTTGGATACTTC. Translating it yields CASSLGRGSFGYF.

The chain is built from TRBV2 and TRBJ2-1; no reliable D call. Looked up from germline, CDR1 is SNHLY and CDR2 is FYNNEI. With 5 bases removed from V and 8 bases from J, the gap between germline ends came to 7 bases. The CDR3 loop spans 11 amino acids. The CDR3 nucleotides are TGTGCCAGCAGTAGACGGGATGAGCAGTTCTTC. Protein product: CASSRRDEQFF. Together with reference TRBV2 and TRBJ2-1, the CDR3 gives the full variable domain: EPEVTQTPSHQVTQMGQEVILRCVPISNHLYFYWYRQILGQKVEFLVSFYNNEISEKSEIFDDQFSVERPDGSNFTLKIRSTKLEDSAMYFCASSRRDEQFFGPGTRLTVL.

The chain recombines TRBV3-1 (or the pseudogene TRBV3-2) with TRBJ2-2, with a possible D match to TRBD2 (6 bases). V lost 6 bases and J 0 bases, leaving 8 bases between the germline ends. There are 14 residues in the CDR3. Germline loops: CDR1 LGHDT, CDR2 YNNKEL (reference sequence). DNA of the CDR3: TGTGCCAGCAGGGGGACTGCGAACACCGGGGAGCTGTTTTTT. Encoded protein: CASRGTANTGELFF.

The gene calls are TRBV16 and TRBJ2-1; 15 nucleotides align to TRBD2. This CDR3 is built from 17 residues. Germline lookup yields CDR1 KGHSY and CDR2 FQNENV. The ends lost 4 bases at V and 9 bases at J; junction bases unmatched: 10. The CDR3 loop reads CASSPPGLAGGSSEQFF. The CDR3 DNA is TGTGCCAGCAGCCCACCCGGACTAGCGGGAGGGAGCAGTGAGCAGTTCTTC.

The V gene is TRBV5-1, the J gene TRBJ2-5; D unresolved. Per the germline V gene, CDR1 is SGHRS and CDR2 is YFSETQ. The ends were cut back, 2 bases at V and 5 bases at J, with 10 bases in the middle. This CDR3 has 13 residues. CDR3 DNA: TGCGCCAGCAGCTTCGAACCCCGGGAGACCCAGTACTTC. It encodes CASSFEPRETQYF.

This chain joins TRBV6-2 or TRBV6-3 and TRBJ1-1; D remains unclear. V gave up 4 bases and J gave up 1 base, with 7 bases separating them. The CDR3 totals 13 residues. Germline V lookup: CDR1 MNHEY, CDR2 SVGEGT. The CDR3 nucleotides read TGTGCCAGCAGTTGGGAGCGGAACACTGAAGCTTTCTTT. Amino acids: CASSWERNTEAFF.

The chain is built from TRBV12-5 and TRBJ2-1; D unclear. The CDR3 spans 14 residues. CDR1 LGHNT and CDR2 FRNRAP come from the germline V gene. The V end was cut by 0 bases, the J end by 3 bases, with 6 bases between. The CDR3 DNA reads TGTGCTAGTGGTTTGGTCCCCCTCTACAATGAGCAGTTCTTC. This codes for CASGLVPLYNEQFF.

The rearrangement joins TRBV18 to TRBJ2-4; TRBD2 is a possible D gene (5 bases). The germline V gene encodes CDR1 KGHSH and CDR2 LQKENI. The CDR3 consists of 16 residues. Trimming left V 3 bases short and J 0 bases short, with 12 bases between. The CDR3 DNA follows: TGTGCCAGCTCACCCCCTACGGGGTTAGCCAAAAACATTCAGTACTTC. The encoded protein is CASSPPTGLAKNIQYF.